These 23 T cell receptor beta chains were sequenced from one sample in a study of T cell clonality in common variable immunodeficiency. The repertoire was sequenced with immunoSEQ multiplex PCR; TCRdb's copy has only in-frame clones and lacks some. The table lists about 31,000 clones, with no singletons. The source material was peripheral blood mononuclear cells. These receptors were obtained from a person aged 18 to 70 in good health.

In this sample, this clone turned up a few times. The CDR3 goes on 3 residues after the read ends, and that part is filled in from the germline J gene. The V call is TRBV30, the J call TRBJ1-2, with D possibly matching TRBD1 (6 bases). In germline, CDR1 is GTSNPN, CDR2 SVGIG (reference sequence). The CDR3 sequence is 15 residues long. The CDR3 is CAWSRQALAKNIYTF. The CDR3 bases that were read are TGTGCCTGGAGCCGACAGGCCCTAGCCAAAAACATC.

The table lists this clone with many counts. The missing CDR3 end, 3 residues past where the read stops, is filled in from the germline J gene. V and J are TRBV28 and TRBJ1-2; 7 nucleotides align to TRBD1. There are 16 residues in the CDR3. Trimming removed 5 bases from V and 4 bases from J; junction bases left unmatched: 13. CDR1 and CDR2 (germline): MDHEN, SYDVKM. CDR3 amino acids: CASSPLGGTATYGYTF. The CDR3 DNA, read in part, is TGTGCCAGCAGTCCCCTGGGAGGGACAGCTACCTATGGC.

This clone was picked up many times. Partial CDR3 DNA: TGTGCCAGCAGCCTACCCCTCCTTGGTGGC. It encodes CASSLPLLGG. The whole CDR3 protein is CASSLPLLGGYTF. This chain joins TRBV7-9 and TRBJ1-2; D unclear. The read terminates 3 residues before the CDR3 end, so the remaining end is supplied by the germline J gene. From germline, CDR1 is SEHNR and CDR2 FQNEAQ (reference sequence). V was clipped by 5 bases and J by 7 bases, with 14 bases between them. This CDR3 region has 13 residues.

The table lists this clone with many counts. The read falls 3 residues short of the CDR3 end, and the missing part is taken from the germline J gene. This sequence joins TRBV9 and TRBJ2-1; D is possibly TRBD1 (5 bases). Trimming cost V 0 bases and J 2 bases, with 6 bases left between them. CDR3 length equals 14 residues. Germline CDR1 and CDR2: SGDLS and YYNGEE. Incomplete CDR3 DNA: TGTGCCAGCAGCGTAGCAGGGACCTACAATGAG. This gives the protein CASSVAGTYNE. The CDR3 in full is CASSVAGTYNEQFF.

This clone was picked up many times. With the read ending 3 residues before the CDR3 end, the germline J gene is used to fill in that end. The V and J genes are TRBV20-1 and TRBJ2-2; 15 bases align to TRBD2. Per germline, CDR1 DFQATT and CDR2 SNEGSKA (reference sequence). CDR3 length: 20 amino acids. V trimming: 2 bases; J trimming: 0 bases; junction bases outside the gene matches: 10. CDR3: CSARTPPGLAGGTNTGELFF. The sequenced CDR3 bases are TGCAGTGCTAGAACTCCACCGGGACTAGCGGGAGGTACGAACACCGGGGAG.

This clone was recorded many times. The CDR3 goes on 3 residues after the read ends, and that part is filled in from the germline J gene. This chain uses TRBV20-1 with TRBJ2-1; TRBD2 aligns across 7 bases. CDR3 length: 16 residues. Germline CDR1 is DFQATT and CDR2 is SNEGSKA (reference sequence). The J segment lost 8 bases and the V segment lost 5 bases, leaving 18 bases of the junction unmatched. The CDR3 DNA, read in part, is TGCAGTGCTCCCGCTCCAACTCGACTAGCATCAGATGAG. Translating it yields CSAPAPTRLASDE. The whole CDR3 protein is CSAPAPTRLASDEQFF.

This clone appeared many times. The read ends 3 residues shy of where the CDR3 ends; the end is completed using the germline J gene. The chain recombines TRBV30 with TRBJ2-4, with TRBD2 matching over 15 bases. The CDR3 has 19 amino acids. Germline V lookup: CDR1 GTSNPN, CDR2 SVGIG (reference sequence). The J segment lost 1 base and the V segment lost 3 bases, leaving 10 bases of the junction unmatched. The sequenced part of the CDR3 DNA is TGTGCCTGGAGGCCTCCGGGACTAGCGGGAGGTCAGGCCAAAAACATT. This codes for CAWRPPGLAGGQAKNI. The entire CDR3 protein reads CAWRPPGLAGGQAKNIQYF.

In its sample, this clone was seen many times. The CDR3 protein is CASSLPGGEQYF. The part of the CDR3 DNA that was read is TGTGCCAGCAGCCTACCAGGGGGCGAG. This chain connects TRBV6-2 or TRBV6-3 to TRBJ2-7, with 7 bases that match TRBD1. The sequenced fragment ends 3 residues before the CDR3 boundary, so the rest is inferred from the germline J gene. The CDR3 contains 12 residues. The V gene end was trimmed by 6 bases and the J gene end by 6 bases; junction bases not matched to a gene: 5. The germline gives CDR1 MNHEY, CDR2 SVGEGT.

This clone was counted many times. Read sequence stops 3 residues before the CDR3 end, and the germline J gene provides the missing end. The chain carries TRBV9 and TRBJ1-5; tentatively, D is TRBD1 (5 bases). Per germline, CDR1 SGDLS and CDR2 YYNGEE. The CDR3 covers 15 residues. The ends were cut back, 0 bases at V and 8 bases at J, with 15 bases in the middle. Incomplete CDR3 DNA: TGTGCCAGCAGCGTAGGAACCAGGGTTCAGGAGCCC. Encoded protein: CASSVGTRVQEP. The entire CDR3 is CASSVGTRVQEPQHF.

This clone was detected many times. The missing CDR3 end, 3 residues past where the read stops, is filled in from the germline J gene. The gene calls are TRBV2 and TRBJ2-4; TRBD2 is a possible D gene (6 bases). CDR1 and CDR2 from the germline V gene are SNHLY and FYNNEI. CDR3 length equals 13 residues. Trimming removed 4 bases at V and 2 bases at J, with 6 bases between. The CDR3 DNA, read in part, is TGTGCCAGCAGTGGGGACTCCAAAAACATT. Amino acids: CASSGDSKNI. From start to end, the CDR3 is CASSGDSKNIQYF.

This clone was observed at least ten times. The read is 3 residues too short to cover the CDR3 end, so that end is filled in from the germline J gene. The V gene is TRBV7-2, the J gene TRBJ1-1; D might be TRBD1 (5 bases). The CDR3 loop spans 14 amino acids. Germline CDR1 reads SGHTA; CDR2 reads FQGNSA. Between the trimmed V and J ends, which lost 2 bases and 3 bases, there was a span of 10 bases. The part of the CDR3 DNA that was read is TGTGCCAGCAGCTTACGGGGACTTCACACTGAA. Encoded protein: CASSLRGLHTE. Given in full, the CDR3 is CASSLRGLHTEAFF.

This clone has ten or more counts. The sequenced part of the CDR3 DNA is TGTGCCAGCAGCTCCCGTGCGGGCCGCCCCTACGAG. This gives the protein CASSSRAGRPYE. The complete CDR3 sequence is CASSSRAGRPYEQYF. The rearrangement uses TRBV7-2 and TRBJ2-7; tentatively, D is TRBD2 (5 bases). The CDR3 end falls 3 residues outside the read, so it is completed with the germline J gene. CDR1 is SGHTA and CDR2 is FQGNSA in the germline V gene. The CDR3 runs 15 residues. Trimming shortened V by 4 bases and J by 2 bases, and 15 bases separated the two germline ends.

This clone was recorded many times. Sequencing ends 3 residues short of the CDR3 end; the germline J gene provides the rest. The rearrangement links TRBV11-2 to TRBJ1-2, with 10 nucleotides matching TRBD1. The CDR3 is 15 amino acids. CDR1 SGHAT and CDR2 FQNNGV come from the germline V gene. The V segment lost 6 bases and the J segment 0 bases; nucleotides outside the gene matches: 4. The CDR3 reads CASSQTGGPNYGYTF. Incomplete CDR3 DNA: TGTGCCAGCAGTCAGACAGGGGGCCCTAACTATGGC.

This clone was counted many times. The read ends 3 residues early relative to the CDR3; the germline J gene fills the gap. The chain combines TRBV7-6 with TRBJ2-5; TRBD2 aligns across 7 bases. There are 16 residues in the CDR3. Trimming removed 2 bases from V and 7 bases from J; junction bases left unmatched: 13. CDR1 is SGHVS and CDR2 is FNYEAQ in the germline V gene. Partial CDR3 DNA: TGTGCCAGCAGCTTATTTAGCGAACAGCCGGGGGGGACC. Its translation is CASSLFSEQPGGT. The full-length CDR3 reads as CASSLFSEQPGGTQYF.

This clone has a count of ten or more. The CDR3 end is not reached by the read, which stops 3 residues before it; the germline J gene fills it in. The V call is TRBV10-3, the J call TRBJ2-2; maybe TRBD1 (6 bases). CDR1 ENHRY and CDR2 SYGVKD come from the germline V gene. The length of the CDR3 is 17 residues. The CDR3 here is CAISERGRYSYNSPLFF. CDR3 DNA (partial): TGTGCCATCAGTGAGAGGGGGAGATACTCCTATAATTCACCG.

By share, this clone ranks as medium-sized. Read sequence stops 3 residues before the CDR3 end, and the germline J gene provides the missing end. The chain uses TRBV30 and TRBJ2-2, with 11 positions matching TRBD2. Germline V gives CDR1 GTSNPN, CDR2 SVGIG (reference sequence). The CDR3 has 16 amino acids. V shed 2 bases and J 1 base; nucleotides not matched to a gene: 3. The covered CDR3 bases are TGTGCCTGGAGTTGGGGGACTAGCGGGAACACCGGGGAG. Translation gives CAWSWGTSGNTGE. The whole CDR3 is CAWSWGTSGNTGELFF.

This clone was detected many times. The read is 3 residues too short to cover the CDR3 end, so that end is filled in from the germline J gene. J is TRBJ2-7 and V is TRBV19, with D possibly matching TRBD1 (5 bases). V dropped 4 bases and J dropped 6 bases, with 10 bases sitting between them. CDR1 and CDR2 (germline): LNHDA, SQIVND (reference sequence). This CDR3 contains 12 residues. Incomplete CDR3 DNA: TGTGCCAGTAGTACTGGACACTTCGAG. Protein: CASSTGHFE. The whole CDR3 protein reads CASSTGHFEQYF. Complete variable domain (other parts from reference TRBV19 and TRBJ2-7): DGGITQSPKYLFRKEGQNVTLSCEQNLNHDAMYWYRQDPGQGLRLIYYSQIVNDFQKGDIAEGYSVSREKKESFPLTVTSAQKNPTAFYLCASSTGHFEQYFGPGTRLTVT.

In this sample, this clone turned up many times. The read comes to an end 3 residues before the CDR3 does, leaving the germline J gene to fill in the end. This chain links TRBV20-1 with TRBJ2-5, with D possibly being TRBD1 or TRBD2 (6 bases each). Per the germline V gene, CDR1 is DFQATT and CDR2 is SNEGSKA (reference sequence). Trimming removed 0 bases from V and 2 bases from J, with 19 bases in between. The CDR3 is 17 residues long. Here the CDR3 reads CSARDMGAGLSQETQYF. The sequenced part of the CDR3 DNA is TGCAGTGCTAGAGATATGGGGGCGGGATTGAGTCAAGAGACC.

The table lists this clone with many counts. The observed sequence ends 3 residues before the CDR3 terminus, with the missing tail filled in from the germline J gene. The chain employs TRBV20-1 and TRBJ1-5; D is uncertain. Looked up from germline, CDR1 is DFQATT and CDR2 is SNEGSKA (reference sequence). The CDR3 spans 15 residues. V was shortened by 0 bases and J by 5 bases, with 14 bases between the two germline ends. CDR3: CSARDKAAADQPQHF. CDR3 DNA (partial): TGCAGTGCTAGAGATAAAGCGGCCGCCGATCAGCCC.

This clone was detected ten times or more. The CDR3 reads CASSLQDQETQYF. The DNA read from the CDR3 is TGCGCCAGCAGCTTACAGGACCAAGAGACC. V and J are TRBV5-1 and TRBJ2-5; tentative D call: TRBD1 (5 bases). Read sequence stops 3 residues before the CDR3 end, and the germline J gene provides the missing end. The V end was cut by 2 bases, the J end by 0 bases, with 5 bases between. Germline V gene sequence: CDR1 SGHRS, CDR2 YFSETQ. This CDR3 contains 13 residues. The whole variable domain, filled in from reference TRBV5-1 and TRBJ2-5, reads KAGVTQTPRYLIKTRGQQVTLSCSPISGHRSVSWYQQTPGQGLQFLFEYFSETQRNKGNFPGRFSGRQFSNSRSEMNVSTLELGDSALYLCASSLQDQETQYFGPGTRLLVL.

This clone has ten or more counts. CDR3 sequence reads: CSARAGQGGGEAFF. The CDR3 bases that were read are TGCAGTGCTAGGGCGGGTCAGGGCGGGGGTGAA. The V gene is TRBV20-1, the J gene TRBJ1-1, with a weak D call TRBD1 (5 bases). Coverage ceases 3 residues before the CDR3 finishes, and the germline J gene fills in the end. The CDR3 runs to 14 residues. Deletions cut 3 bases from V and 7 bases from J, with 18 bases between. CDR1 DFQATT and CDR2 SNEGSKA come from the germline V gene (reference sequence).

This clone was seen ten or more times. The read stops 3 residues short of the end of the CDR3; the missing end is completed from the germline J gene. The J gene is TRBJ1-2, the V gene TRBV2; no clear D. The CDR3 sequence is 13 residues long. The germline V and J ends were trimmed by 4 bases and 7 bases, with 13 bases remaining between them. CDR1 and CDR2 (germline): SNHLY, FYNNEI. The CDR3 bases that were read are TGTGCCAGCAGTGGCCCAAGTCTAGGTGGC. Protein sequence: CASSGPSLGG. The entire CDR3 protein reads CASSGPSLGGYTF.

This clone has a count of ten or more. The sequence runs out 3 residues before the end of the CDR3; the remainder is reconstructed from the germline J gene. The chain carries TRBV7-9 and TRBJ2-7; D remains ambiguous. Per the germline V gene, CDR1 is SEHNR and CDR2 is FQNEAQ (reference sequence). The CDR3 sequence is 12 residues long. V was shortened by 1 base and J by 5 bases, with 6 bases between the two germline ends. The CDR3 here is CASSLVVNEQYF. The CDR3 bases that were read are TGTGCCAGCAGCTTAGTAGTTAACGAG. Variable domain in full (rest from reference TRBV7-9 and TRBJ2-7): DTGVSQNPRHKITKRGQNVTFRCDPISEHNRLYWYRQTLGQGPEFLTYFQNEAQLEKSRLLSDRFSAERPKGSFSTLEIQRTEQGDSAMYLCASSLVVNEQYFGPGTRLTVT.